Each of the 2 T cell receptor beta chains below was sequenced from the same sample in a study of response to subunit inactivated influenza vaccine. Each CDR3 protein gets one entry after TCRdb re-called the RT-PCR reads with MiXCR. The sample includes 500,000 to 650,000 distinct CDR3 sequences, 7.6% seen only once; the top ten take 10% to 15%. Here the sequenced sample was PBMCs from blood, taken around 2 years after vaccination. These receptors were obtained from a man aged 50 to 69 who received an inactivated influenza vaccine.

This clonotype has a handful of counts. CDR3 coding DNA: TGTGCCAGCAGCTTAGGACCCCAGGGTGGGCGGGAGCTGTTTTTT. It encodes CASSLGPQGGRELFF. The V and J genes are TRBV11-2 and TRBJ2-2, with D perhaps matching TRBD1 (5 bases). Trimming pared 1 base from V and 9 bases from J, leaving 15 bases between. CDR1 and CDR2 from the germline V gene are SGHAT and FQNNGV. The CDR3 has 15 residues.

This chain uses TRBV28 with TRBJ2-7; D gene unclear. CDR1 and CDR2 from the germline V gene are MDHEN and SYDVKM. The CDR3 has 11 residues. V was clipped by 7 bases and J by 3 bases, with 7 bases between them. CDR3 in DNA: TGTGCCAGCACCCAGTACTACGAGCAGTACTTC. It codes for CASTQYYEQYF.